This TCR beta chain derives from a study of beta chain features in type 1 diabetes. Study-wide background: The samples had approximately 100,000,000 sorted cells examined in all. General study results and limits: All four CD4+ subsets of Type 1 diabetes patients contained TCRB CDR3s that were moderately but significantly shorter. High TCR expression in some cells could lead to their over-representation in cDNA sequencing.

The germline V gene has CDR1 SGHTA and CDR2 FQGNSA. The V and J ends lost 0 bases and 3 bases respectively, with 9 bases between them. The CDR3 totals 14 residues. CD4+ cells of the naive, central memory, regulatory and stem cell-like memory types were sorted via CD45RO/CCR7/CD25/CD127/CD95/CD27. With regard to this clone: The antigen is unknown.

All of the isolated RNA was reverse transcribed, so expressed TCRB transcripts were sequenced. Only in-frame clones appear in the TCRdb table, and some are missing; sequencing was by immunoSEQ multiplex PCR. The table includes around 250,000 clones, roughly an eighth detected once. Sequenced input: naive CD4+ T cells from blood. This TCR was sampled from a man aged 25-40 years with type 1 diabetes. The V call is TRBV7-2, the J call TRBJ2-7; unclear D gene. The CDR3, as DNA: TGTGCCAGCAGCTTAGCGGCCCAGCGCTACGAGCAGTACTTC. This translates into CASSLAAQRYEQYF.